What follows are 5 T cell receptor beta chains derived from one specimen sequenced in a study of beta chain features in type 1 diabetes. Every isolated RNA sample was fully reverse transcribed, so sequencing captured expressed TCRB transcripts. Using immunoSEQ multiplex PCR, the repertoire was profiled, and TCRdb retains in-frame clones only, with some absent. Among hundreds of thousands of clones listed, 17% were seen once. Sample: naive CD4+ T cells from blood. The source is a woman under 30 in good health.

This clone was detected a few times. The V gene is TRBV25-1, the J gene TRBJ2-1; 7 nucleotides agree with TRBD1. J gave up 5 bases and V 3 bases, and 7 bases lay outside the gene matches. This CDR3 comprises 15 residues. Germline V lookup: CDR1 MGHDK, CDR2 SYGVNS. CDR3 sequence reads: CASSDPGTVDNEQFF. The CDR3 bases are TGTGCCAGCAGTGATCCCGGGACAGTCGACAATGAGCAGTTCTTC. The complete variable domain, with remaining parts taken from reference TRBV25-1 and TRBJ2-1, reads EADIYQTPRYLVIGTGKKITLECSQTMGHDKMYWYQQDPGMELHLIHYSYGVNSTEKGDLSSESTVSRIRTEHFPLTLESARPSHTSQYLCASSDPGTVDNEQFFGPGTRLTVL.

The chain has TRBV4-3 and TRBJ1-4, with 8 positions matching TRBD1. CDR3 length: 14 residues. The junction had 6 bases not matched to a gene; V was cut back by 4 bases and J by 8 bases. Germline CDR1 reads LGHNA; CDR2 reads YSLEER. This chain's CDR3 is CASSLEDRVEKLFF. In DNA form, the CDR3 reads TGCGCCAGCAGCCTCGAGGACAGGGTGGAAAAACTGTTTTTT.

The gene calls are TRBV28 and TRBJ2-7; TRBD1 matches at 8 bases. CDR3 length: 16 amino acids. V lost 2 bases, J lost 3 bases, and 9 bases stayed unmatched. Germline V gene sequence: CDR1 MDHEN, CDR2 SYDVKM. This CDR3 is CASSLVTGEIDYEQYF. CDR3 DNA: TGTGCCAGCAGTTTAGTGACAGGGGAAATCGACTACGAGCAGTACTTC.

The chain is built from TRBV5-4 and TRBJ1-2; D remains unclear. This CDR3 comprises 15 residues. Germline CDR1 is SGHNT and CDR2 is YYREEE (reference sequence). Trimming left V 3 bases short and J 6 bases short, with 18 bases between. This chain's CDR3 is CASSYSLGSDHGYTF. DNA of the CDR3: TGTGCCAGCAGCTATTCTTTGGGGTCGGACCATGGCTACACCTTC.

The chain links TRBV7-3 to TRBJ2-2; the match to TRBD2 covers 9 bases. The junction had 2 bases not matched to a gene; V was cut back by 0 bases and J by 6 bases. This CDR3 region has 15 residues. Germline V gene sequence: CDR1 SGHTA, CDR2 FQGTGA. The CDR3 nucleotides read TGTGCCAGCAGCTTAACCGGCGGGAGGGCCGGGGAGCTGTTTTTT. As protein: CASSLTGGRAGELFF. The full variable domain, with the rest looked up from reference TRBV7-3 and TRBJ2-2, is GAGVSQTPSNKVTEKGKYVELRCDPISGHTALYWYRQSLGQGPEFLIYFQGTGAADDSGLPNDRFFAVRPEGSVSTLKIQRTERGDSAVYLCASSLTGGRAGELFFGEGSRLTVL.